This T cell receptor beta chain was captured by sequencing in a study of patients and donors after allogeneic stem cell transplantation. Each CDR3 protein is one row after TCRdb ran MiXCR on the RT-PCR reads. Of tens of thousands of distinct CDR3 sequences in the sample, 26% were seen once. Trimming removed 1 base from V and 1 base from J, with 10 bases in between. The CDR3 is 15 residues long. Germline loops: CDR1 MGHRA, CDR2 YSYEKL. The sequence derives from a human donor who was either an allogeneic HSCT recipient or a stem cell or donor lymphocyte infusion donor (not recorded which). It is not recorded whose cells these are; they may come from a transplant donor. Sample: blood, either unsorted or a sorted T cell fraction (not recorded which). The chain couples TRBV4-1 to TRBJ1-1; D not certain. CDR3 DNA: TGCGCCAGCAGCCAAGGCATCGCTGGGAACACTGAAGCTTTCTTT. Translating it yields CASSQGIAGNTEAFF.